These T cell receptor beta chains were read from a single sample in a study of cytomegalovirus exposure and HLA in healthy donors. Assay: immunoSEQ multiplex PCR; the TCRdb copy retains only in-frame clones and omits some. The data hold fewer than 140,000 clones, with roughly 90% observed a single time. The sequenced sample was PBMCs. The receptors originated from a woman under 30 in good health and CMV-seropositive. CDR3s include the opening cysteine and the closing phenylalanine or tryptophan. A D gene is named only where the DNA matches it firmly. Expanded clones get a size class; other rows say once, few or many, or leave the size out.

TGTGCCAGCAGCCTAAGGACAGGGCGCGGTAGTTTGGAAGGAAACACCATATATTTT,CASSLRTGRGSLEGNTIYF,TRBV4-2,TRBJ1-3,TRBD1,.
TGTGCCAGCAGTGATGCAGGGGGCACGAACACTGAAGCTTTCTTT,CASSDAGGTNTEAFF,TRBV25-1,TRBJ1-1,TRBD1,once
TGTGCCAGCAGCTTAGGTCTAGCGGAAGAGACCCAGTACTTC,CASSLGLAEETQYF,TRBV11-2,TRBJ2-5,TRBD2,.
TGTGCCATCAGTCAGGGACAGTACGAGCAGTACTTC,CAISQGQYEQYF,TRBV10-3,TRBJ2-7,TRBD1,.
TGCGCCAGCAGTGAAGGGGCCCAAGACTACACCTTC,CASSEGAQDYTF,TRBV10-2,TRBJ1-2,.,.
TGTGCCAGTAGTATGCTGACAGGGGGCCGCCTTGAAGCTTTCTTT,CASSMLTGGRLEAFF,TRBV19,TRBJ1-1,TRBD1,once
TGTGCCAGCAGCTTATTAACAGGGGGCGTGGGCACTGAAGCTTTCTTT,CASSLLTGGVGTEAFF,TRBV7-2,TRBJ1-1,TRBD1,.
TGTGCCACCAGCGAAACAGGGGGCGCGGGACCAGAGACCCAGTACTTC,CATSETGGAGPETQYF,TRBV15,TRBJ2-5,TRBD1,.
TGTGCCAGCAGCTTGGCGGCTAGCGGGGGGAAGCAGTTCTTC,CASSLAASGGKQFF,TRBV5-4,TRBJ2-1,TRBD2,.
TGTGCCAGTAGTATAGACGCGGACTCCTACGAGCAGTACTTC,CASSIDADSYEQYF,TRBV19,TRBJ2-7,.,.
TGTGCCAGCAGCTCGGCGTCAGACAGGGTCACTGAAGCTTTCTTT,CASSSASDRVTEAFF,TRBV5-4,TRBJ1-1,TRBD1,.
TGTGCCAGCAGCGTTCAGGGCAATATTGGAGAGACCCAGTACTTC,CASSVQGNIGETQYF,TRBV9,TRBJ2-5,.,.